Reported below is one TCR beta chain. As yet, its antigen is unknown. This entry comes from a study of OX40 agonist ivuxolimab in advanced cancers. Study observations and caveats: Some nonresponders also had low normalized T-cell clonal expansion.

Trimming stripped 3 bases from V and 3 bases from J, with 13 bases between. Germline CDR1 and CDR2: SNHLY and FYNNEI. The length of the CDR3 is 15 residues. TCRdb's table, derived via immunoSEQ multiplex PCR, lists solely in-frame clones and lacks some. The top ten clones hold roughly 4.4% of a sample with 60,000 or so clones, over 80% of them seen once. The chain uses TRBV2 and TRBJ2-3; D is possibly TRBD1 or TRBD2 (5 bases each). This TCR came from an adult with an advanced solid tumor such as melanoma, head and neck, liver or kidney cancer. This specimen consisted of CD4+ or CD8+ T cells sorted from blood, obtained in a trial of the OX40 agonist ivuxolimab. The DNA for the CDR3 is TGTGCCAGCAGTGATTCCCGGGACGGGACAGATACGCAGTATTTT. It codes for CASSDSRDGTDTQYF.